This TCR beta chain was found in a study of vaccination and CD4 T cells after COVID-19. Stated treatment: roughly 10-day PBMC culture with coronavirus spike peptide pools or control peptides (ViraFEST assay). Pre-COVID-19 pandemic sampling (2011-2018) yielded the unexposed donor's CD4+ T cells. Researchers used the Oncomine TCR Beta short-read assay to sequence DNA from cultured CD4+ T cells. TCRdb re-called the PCR reads through MiXCR, storing one row per CDR3 protein. There are thousands of distinct CDR3 sequences in the sample; approximately 18% occur only once, and roughly a fifth lies in the top ten. V was cut by 5 bases and J by 2 bases, with 19 bases left in between. The CDR3 runs 17 residues. Germline assignment: CDR1 MNHEY and CDR2 SVGEGT. This clonotype is judged medium-sized (0.01 to 0.1%). Its target is not known.

The rearrangement joins TRBV6-2 or TRBV6-3 to TRBJ1-5, with a weak D call TRBD1 (5 bases). The source material was CD4+ T cells from blood, cultured in vitro. This receptor was identified in a human donor in good health. The CDR3 region is CASSRPTRAAGNQPQHF. CDR3 nucleotides: TGTGCCAGCAGTCGACCCACCAGGGCCGCGGGCAATCAGCCCCAGCATTTT.